Below, 5 T cell receptor beta chains from the same sample are listed, as sequenced in a study of cytomegalovirus exposure and HLA in healthy donors. Using immunoSEQ multiplex PCR, the repertoire was profiled, and TCRdb retains in-frame clones only, with some absent. This table has about 130,000 clones, roughly 95% appearing once. Sequenced sample: PBMCs. Receptors originate from a young man in good health and CMV-seronegative.

The chain has TRBV4-1 and TRBJ2-1; 10 nucleotides line up with TRBD2. Germline CDR1 reads MGHRA; CDR2 reads YSYEKL. The CDR3 runs to 20 residues. Trimming at V came to 4 bases and at J to 4 bases, leaving 19 bases not matched to a gene. DNA for the CDR3: TGCGCCAGCAGCCGTAACGAGCGGGAGGGCCAGCTCCCAATATACAATGAGCAGTTCTTC. Amino acid sequence: CASSRNEREGQLPIYNEQFF.

This rearrangement joins TRBV4-2 to TRBJ1-1, with no clear D. Trimming removed 0 bases at V and 7 bases at J, with 9 bases between. CDR1 is LGHNA, CDR2 YNFKEQ, per germline. The CDR3 length is 13 residues. CDR3 in amino acids: CASSQEFYSEAFF. For the CDR3, the DNA is TGTGCCAGCAGCCAAGAATTCTACAGTGAAGCTTTCTTT.

Worth noting for this clone: In the same sample, other DNA sequences code for this CDR3. V is TRBV7-9 and J is TRBJ1-1, with TRBD1 as a possible D gene (6 bases). The V and J ends lost 2 bases and 2 bases respectively, with 9 bases between them. Germline CDR1 SEHNR, CDR2 FQNEAQ (reference sequence). CDR3 length: 14 residues. The CDR3 is CASSLTQGNTEAFF. The CDR3 nucleotides read TGTGCCAGCAGCTTAACACAGGGAAACACTGAAGCTTTCTTT.

The count of this clone is one. The rearrangement links TRBV4-3 to TRBJ2-1, with TRBD2 identical over 9 bases. V shed 5 bases, J shed 0 bases, and the junction held 5 bases outside the gene matches. CDR1 and CDR2 (germline): LGHNA, YSLEER. CDR3 length equals 16 residues. The CDR3 loop is CASSLHSGSSYNEQFF. The CDR3 coding sequence is TGCGCCAGCAGCTTACATAGCGGGAGCTCCTACAATGAGCAGTTCTTC.

This rearrangement joins TRBV19 to TRBJ1-1; TRBD1 matches 9 bases. This CDR3 region has 13 residues. With 5 bases clipped from V and 5 bases from J, the junction kept 3 bases outside the gene matches. Germline loops: CDR1 LNHDA, CDR2 SQIVND (reference sequence). The CDR3 sequence: CASSDRGGTEAFF. CDR3 DNA: TGTGCCAGTAGTGACAGGGGGGGGACTGAAGCTTTCTTT.